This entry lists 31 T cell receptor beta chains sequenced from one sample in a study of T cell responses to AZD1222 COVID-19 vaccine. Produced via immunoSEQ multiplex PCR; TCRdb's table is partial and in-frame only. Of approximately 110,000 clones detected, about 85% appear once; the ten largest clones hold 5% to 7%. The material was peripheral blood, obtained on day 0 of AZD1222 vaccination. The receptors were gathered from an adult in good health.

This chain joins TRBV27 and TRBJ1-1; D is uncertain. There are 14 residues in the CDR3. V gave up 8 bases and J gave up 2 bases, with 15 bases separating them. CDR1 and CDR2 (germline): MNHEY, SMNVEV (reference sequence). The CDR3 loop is CASGLLGVNTEAFF. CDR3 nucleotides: TGTGCCAGCGGCCTCCTTGGGGTCAACACTGAAGCTTTCTTT.

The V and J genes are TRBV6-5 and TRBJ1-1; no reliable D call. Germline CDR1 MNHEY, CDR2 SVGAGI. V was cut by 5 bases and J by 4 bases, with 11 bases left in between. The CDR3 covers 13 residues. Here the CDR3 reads CASSRKEATEAFF. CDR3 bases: TGTGCCAGCAGTCGGAAGGAGGCCACTGAAGCTTTCTTT.

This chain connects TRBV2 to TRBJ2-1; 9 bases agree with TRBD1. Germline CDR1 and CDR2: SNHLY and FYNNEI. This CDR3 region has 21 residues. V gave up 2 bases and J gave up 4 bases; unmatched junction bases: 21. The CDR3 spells CASSERDRVDVVPRRYNEQFF. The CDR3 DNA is TGTGCCAGCAGTGAAAGGGACAGGGTTGATGTCGTTCCCCGACGATACAATGAGCAGTTCTTC.

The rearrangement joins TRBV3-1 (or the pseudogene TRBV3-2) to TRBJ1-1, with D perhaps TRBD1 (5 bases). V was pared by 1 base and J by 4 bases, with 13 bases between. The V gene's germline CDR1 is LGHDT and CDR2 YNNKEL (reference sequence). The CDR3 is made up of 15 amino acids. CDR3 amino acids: CASSQVQSGSTEAFF. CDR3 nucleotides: TGTGCCAGCAGCCAAGTTCAGTCAGGGTCCACTGAAGCTTTCTTT.

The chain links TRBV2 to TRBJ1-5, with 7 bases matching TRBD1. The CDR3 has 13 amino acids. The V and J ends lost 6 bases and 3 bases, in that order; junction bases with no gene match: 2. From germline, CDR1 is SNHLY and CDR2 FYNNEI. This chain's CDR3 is CASRTGPNQPQHF. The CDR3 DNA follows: TGTGCCAGCAGGACAGGGCCCAATCAGCCCCAGCATTTT. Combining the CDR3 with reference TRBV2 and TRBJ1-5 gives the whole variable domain EPEVTQTPSHQVTQMGQEVILRCVPISNHLYFYWYRQILGQKVEFLVSFYNNEISEKSEIFDDQFSVERPDGSNFTLKIRSTKLEDSAMYFCASRTGPNQPQHFGDGTRLSIL.

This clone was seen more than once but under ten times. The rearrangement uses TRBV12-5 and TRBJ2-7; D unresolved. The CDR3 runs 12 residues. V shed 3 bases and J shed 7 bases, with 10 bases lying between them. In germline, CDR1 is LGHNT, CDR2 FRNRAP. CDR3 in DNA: TGTGCTAGTGGTTTACCGTATCGTGAGCAGTACTTC. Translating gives CASGLPYREQYF. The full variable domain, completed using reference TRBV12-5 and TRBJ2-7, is DARVTQTPRHKVTEMGQEVTMRCQPILGHNTVFWYRQTMMQGLELLAYFRNRAPLDDSGMPKDRFSAEMPDATLATLKIQPSEPRDSAVYFCASGLPYREQYFGPGTRLTVT.

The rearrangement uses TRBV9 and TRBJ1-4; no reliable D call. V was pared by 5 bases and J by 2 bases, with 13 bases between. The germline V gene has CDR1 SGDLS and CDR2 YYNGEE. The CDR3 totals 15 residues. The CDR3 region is CASSTGGTTNEKLFF. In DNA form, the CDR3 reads TGTGCCAGCAGTACCGGAGGTACCACTAATGAAAAACTGTTTTTT. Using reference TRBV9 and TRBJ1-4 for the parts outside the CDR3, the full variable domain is DSGVTQTPKHLITATGQRVTLRCSPRSGDLSVYWYQQSLDQGLQFLIQYYNGEERAKGNILERFSAQQFPDLHSELNLSSLELGDSALYFCASSTGGTTNEKLFFGSGTQLSVL.

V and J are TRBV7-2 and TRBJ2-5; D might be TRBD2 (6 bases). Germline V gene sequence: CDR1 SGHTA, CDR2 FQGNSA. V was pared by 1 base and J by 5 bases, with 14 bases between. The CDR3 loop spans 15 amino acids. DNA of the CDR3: TGTGCCAGCAGCTTAGAGGCAGCGGAGGGGGAGACCCAGTACTTC. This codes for CASSLEAAEGETQYF.

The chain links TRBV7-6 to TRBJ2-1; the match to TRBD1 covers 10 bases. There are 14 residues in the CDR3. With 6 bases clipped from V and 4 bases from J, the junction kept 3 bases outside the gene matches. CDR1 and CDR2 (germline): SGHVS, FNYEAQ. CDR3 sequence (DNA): TGTGCCAGCAGGGGACAGGGGATTTACAATGAGCAGTTCTTC. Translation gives CASRGQGIYNEQFF.

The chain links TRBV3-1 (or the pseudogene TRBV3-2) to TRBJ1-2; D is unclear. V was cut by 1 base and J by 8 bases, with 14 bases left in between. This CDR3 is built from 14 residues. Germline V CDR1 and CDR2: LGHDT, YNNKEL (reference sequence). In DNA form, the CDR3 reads TGTGCCAGCAGCCAAGGGGCAGACCTAGGAGGCTACACCTTC. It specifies CASSQGADLGGYTF.

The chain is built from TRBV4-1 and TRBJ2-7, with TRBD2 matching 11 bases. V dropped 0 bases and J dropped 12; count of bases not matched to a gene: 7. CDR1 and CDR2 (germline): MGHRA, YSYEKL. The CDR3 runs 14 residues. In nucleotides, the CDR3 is TGCGCCAGCAGCCAAGATACACTAGCGGGGGTGCCGTACTTC. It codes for CASSQDTLAGVPYF.

In DNA, the CDR3 is TGTGCCAGCAGCGTAGTGGGGGCCATGGCCTACAATGAGCAGTTCTTC. This codes for CASSVVGAMAYNEQFF. The V call is TRBV9, the J call TRBJ2-1, with D perhaps TRBD1 (6 bases). CDR1 is SGDLS, CDR2 YYNGEE, per germline. Trimming cost V 0 bases and J 2 bases, with 12 bases left between them. The CDR3 runs to 16 residues. The entire variable domain, with the rest obtained from reference TRBV9 and TRBJ2-1, is as follows: DSGVTQTPKHLITATGQRVTLRCSPRSGDLSVYWYQQSLDQGLQFLIQYYNGEERAKGNILERFSAQQFPDLHSELNLSSLELGDSALYFCASSVVGAMAYNEQFFGPGTRLTVL.

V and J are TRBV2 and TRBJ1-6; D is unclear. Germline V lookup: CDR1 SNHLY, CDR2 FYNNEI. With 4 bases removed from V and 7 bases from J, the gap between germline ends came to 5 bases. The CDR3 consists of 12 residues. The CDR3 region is CASSVANSPLHF. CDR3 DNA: TGTGCCAGCAGTGTTGCCAATTCACCCCTCCACTTT.

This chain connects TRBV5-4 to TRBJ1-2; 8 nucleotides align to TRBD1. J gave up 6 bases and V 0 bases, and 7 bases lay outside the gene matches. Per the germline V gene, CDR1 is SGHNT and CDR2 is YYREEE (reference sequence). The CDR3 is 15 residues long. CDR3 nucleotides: TGTGCCAGCAGCTTGGGGGGCAGGGGGCAGGATGGCTACACCTTC. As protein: CASSLGGRGQDGYTF.

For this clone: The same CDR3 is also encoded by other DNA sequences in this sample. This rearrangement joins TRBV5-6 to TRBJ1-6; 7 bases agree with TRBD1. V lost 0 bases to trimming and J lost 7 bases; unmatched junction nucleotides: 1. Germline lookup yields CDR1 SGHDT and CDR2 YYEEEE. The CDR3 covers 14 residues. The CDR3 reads CASSLGTGNSPLHF. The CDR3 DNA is TGTGCCAGCAGCTTGGGGACAGGAAATTCACCCCTCCACTTT.

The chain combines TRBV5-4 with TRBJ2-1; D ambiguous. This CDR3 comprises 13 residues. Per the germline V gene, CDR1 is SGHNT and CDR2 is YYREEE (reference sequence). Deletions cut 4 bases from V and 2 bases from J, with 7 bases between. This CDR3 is CASSHATYNEQFF. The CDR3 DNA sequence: TGTGCCAGCAGCCACGCCACCTACAATGAGCAGTTCTTC. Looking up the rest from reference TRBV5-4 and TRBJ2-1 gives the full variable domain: ETGVTQSPTHLIKTRGQQVTLRCSSQSGHNTVSWYQQALGQGPQFIFQYYREEENGRGNFPPRFSGLQFPNYSSELNVNALELDDSALYLCASSHATYNEQFFGPGTRLTVL.

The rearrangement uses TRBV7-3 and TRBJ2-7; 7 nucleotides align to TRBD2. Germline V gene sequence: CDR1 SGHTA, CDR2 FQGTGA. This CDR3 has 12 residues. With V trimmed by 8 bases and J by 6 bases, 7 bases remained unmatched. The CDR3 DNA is TGTGCCAGCTCCACCGGGGAGGGCGAGCAGTACTTC. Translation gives CASSTGEGEQYF.

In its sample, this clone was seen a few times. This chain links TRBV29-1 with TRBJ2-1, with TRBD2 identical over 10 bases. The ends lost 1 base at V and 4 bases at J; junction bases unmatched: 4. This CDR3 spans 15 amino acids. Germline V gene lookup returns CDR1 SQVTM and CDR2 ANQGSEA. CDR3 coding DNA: TGCAGCGTTGAAGGGATAGCGGGGGGATACAATGAGCAGTTCTTC. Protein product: CSVEGIAGGYNEQFF.

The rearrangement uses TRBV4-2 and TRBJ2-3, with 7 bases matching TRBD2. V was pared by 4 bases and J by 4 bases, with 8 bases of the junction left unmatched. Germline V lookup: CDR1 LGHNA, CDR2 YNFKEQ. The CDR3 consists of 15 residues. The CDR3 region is CASSRNGEGADTQYF. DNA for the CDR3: TGTGCCAGCAGCCGGAACGGGGAGGGAGCAGATACGCAGTATTTT.

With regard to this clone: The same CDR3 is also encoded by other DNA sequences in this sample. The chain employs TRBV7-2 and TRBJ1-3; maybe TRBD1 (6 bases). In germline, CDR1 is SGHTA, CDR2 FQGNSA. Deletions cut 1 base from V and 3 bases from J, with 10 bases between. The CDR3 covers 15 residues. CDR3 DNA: TGTGCCAGCAGCTTAGGGCCAGGGGATGGAAACACCATATATTTT. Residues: CASSLGPGDGNTIYF.

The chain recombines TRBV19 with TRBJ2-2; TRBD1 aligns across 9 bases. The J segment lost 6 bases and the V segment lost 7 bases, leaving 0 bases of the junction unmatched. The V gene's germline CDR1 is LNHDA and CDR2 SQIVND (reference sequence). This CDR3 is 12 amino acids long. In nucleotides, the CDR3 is TGTGCCAGTAACAGGGGGCCCGGGGAGCTGTTTTTT. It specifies CASNRGPGELFF. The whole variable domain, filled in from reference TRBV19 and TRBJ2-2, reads DGGITQSPKYLFRKEGQNVTLSCEQNLNHDAMYWYRQDPGQGLRLIYYSQIVNDFQKGDIAEGYSVSREKKESFPLTVTSAQKNPTAFYLCASNRGPGELFFGEGSRLTVL.

This CDR3 reads CASRSWTADSYNEQFF. CDR3 bases: TGTGCCAGCAGATCATGGACGGCGGACTCCTACAATGAGCAGTTCTTC. This chain links TRBV7-2 with TRBJ2-1; D gene ambiguous. The CDR3 runs 16 residues. Germline loops: CDR1 SGHTA, CDR2 FQGNSA. Trimming pared 6 bases from V and 0 bases from J, leaving 15 bases between.

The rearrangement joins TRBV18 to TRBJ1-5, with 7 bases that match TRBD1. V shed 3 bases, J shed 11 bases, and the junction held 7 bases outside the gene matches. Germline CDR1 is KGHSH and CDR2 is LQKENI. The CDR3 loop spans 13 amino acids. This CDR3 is CASSPLGGQSQHF. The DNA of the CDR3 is TGTGCCAGCTCACCTTTAGGGGGCCAATCCCAGCATTTT. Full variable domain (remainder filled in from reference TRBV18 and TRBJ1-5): NAGVMQNPRHLVRRRGQEARLRCSPMKGHSHVYWYRQLPEEGLKFMVYLQKENIIDESGMPKERFSAEFPKEGPSILRIQQVVRGDSAAYFCASSPLGGQSQHFGDGTRLSIL.

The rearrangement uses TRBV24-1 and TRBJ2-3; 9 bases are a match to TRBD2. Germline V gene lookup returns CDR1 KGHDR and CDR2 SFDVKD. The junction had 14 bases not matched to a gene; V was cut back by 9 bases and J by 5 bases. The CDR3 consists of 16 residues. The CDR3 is CATGAKTGLAKDTQYF. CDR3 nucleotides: TGTGCCACCGGTGCAAAGACCGGACTAGCGAAAGATACGCAGTATTTT.

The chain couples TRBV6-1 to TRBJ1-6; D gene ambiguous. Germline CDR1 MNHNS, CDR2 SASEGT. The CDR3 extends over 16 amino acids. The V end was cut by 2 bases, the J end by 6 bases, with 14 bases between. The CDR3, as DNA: TGTGCCAGCAGTGAATTGGAGGGTGGGTTTAATTCACCCCTCCACTTT. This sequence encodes CASSELEGGFNSPLHF.

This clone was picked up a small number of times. CDR3 bases: TGCGCCAGCAGGGACAGCTTGAACACTGAAGCTTTCTTT. Its translation is CASRDSLNTEAFF. The gene calls are TRBV5-1 and TRBJ1-1; a weak D match, TRBD1 (6 bases). This CDR3 comprises 13 residues. The germline V gene has CDR1 SGHRS and CDR2 YFSETQ. The germline V and J ends were trimmed by 5 bases and 0 bases, with 8 bases remaining between them.

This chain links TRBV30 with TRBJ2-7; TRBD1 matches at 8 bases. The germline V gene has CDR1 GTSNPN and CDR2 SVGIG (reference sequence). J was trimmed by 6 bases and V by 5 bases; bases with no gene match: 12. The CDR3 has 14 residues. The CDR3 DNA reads TGTGCCTGGGCCACCTCGACAGGGGTAGGCGAGCAGTACTTC. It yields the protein CAWATSTGVGEQYF. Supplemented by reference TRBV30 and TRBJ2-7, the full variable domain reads SQTIHQWPATLVQPVGSPLSLECTVEGTSNPNLYWYRQAAGRGLQLLFYSVGIGQISSEVPQNLSASRPQDRQFILSSKKLLLSDSGFYLCAWATSTGVGEQYFGPGTRLTVT.

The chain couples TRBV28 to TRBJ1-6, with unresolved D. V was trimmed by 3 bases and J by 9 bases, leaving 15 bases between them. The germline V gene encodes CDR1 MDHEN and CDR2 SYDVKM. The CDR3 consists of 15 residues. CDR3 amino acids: CASSLFMGYISPLHF. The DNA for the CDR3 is TGTGCCAGCAGTTTGTTTATGGGGTACATTTCACCCCTCCACTTT. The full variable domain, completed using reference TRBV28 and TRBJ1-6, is DVKVTQSSRYLVKRTGEKVFLECVQDMDHENMFWYRQDPGLGLRLIYFSYDVKMKEKGDIPEGYSVSREKKERFSLILESASTNQTSMYLCASSLFMGYISPLHFGNGTRLTVT.

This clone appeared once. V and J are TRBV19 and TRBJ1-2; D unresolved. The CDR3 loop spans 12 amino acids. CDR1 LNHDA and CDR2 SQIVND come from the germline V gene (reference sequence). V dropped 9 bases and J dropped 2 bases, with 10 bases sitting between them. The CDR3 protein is CASSSNNYGYTF. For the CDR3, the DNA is TGTGCCAGCAGCAGCAACAACTATGGCTACACCTTC. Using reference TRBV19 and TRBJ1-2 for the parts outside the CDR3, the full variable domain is DGGITQSPKYLFRKEGQNVTLSCEQNLNHDAMYWYRQDPGQGLRLIYYSQIVNDFQKGDIAEGYSVSREKKESFPLTVTSAQKNPTAFYLCASSSNNYGYTFGSGTRLTVV.

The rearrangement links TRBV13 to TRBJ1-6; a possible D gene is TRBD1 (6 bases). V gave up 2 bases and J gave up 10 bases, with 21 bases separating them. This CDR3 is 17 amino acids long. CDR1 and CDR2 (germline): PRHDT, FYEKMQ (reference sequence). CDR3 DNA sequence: TGTGCCAGCAGCTTACGCGGCCGAACAGGGATGGGGTCACCCCTCCACTTT. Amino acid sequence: CASSLRGRTGMGSPLHF.

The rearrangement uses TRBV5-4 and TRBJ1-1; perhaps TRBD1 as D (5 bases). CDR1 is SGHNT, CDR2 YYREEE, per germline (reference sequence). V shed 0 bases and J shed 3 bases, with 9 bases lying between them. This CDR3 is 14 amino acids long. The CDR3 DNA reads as TGTGCCAGCAGCTTGGGAGGGGACCACACTGAAGCTTTCTTT. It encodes CASSLGGDHTEAFF.